One T cell receptor (beta chain) is described in this entry. No cognate antigen has been identified for it. Base qualities are not recorded, but no much larger clone differs from it by a single base. The data originate from a study of blood T cell repertoires in COVID-19 (dated by TCRdb to about 2020). Describing the broader study: Samples covering the acute and convalescent phases of COVID-19 were provided by collaborators in the United States, Italy and Spain. The prospective study material was composed of cDNA or gDNA derived from T cells, B-cell-depleted T cells, or PBMCs. Subjects who had been exposed to COVID-19, were actively infected with it, or had recovered from it provided the deeply sampled blood TCRbeta repertoires that made up the dataset. The repertoires were made available in a free public database intended to serve as a resource for research on the immune response to SARS-CoV-2. The samples were drawn from the first 160 participants of the ongoing ImmuneRACE study and from some 1,300 subjects provided by 6 global collaborators. The sample metadata nearly always contained a de-identified subject ID, COVID-19 status, age in years and sex. HLA class I and class II types, where available, came from metadata supplied by the sample provider rather than from assay-based typing. What the research found in general, with its limitations: How much clinical and demographic metadata was included differed by source and by participant, and the metadata was provided uncurated.

Each collaborating institution followed its own protocols to collect whole blood in K2EDTA tubes. For TCRbeta analysis, collaborator samples were shipped as frozen whole blood, as isolated PBMCs, or as DNA extracted from either sample type. TCRbeta CDR3 regions were amplified from genomic DNA by means of the immunoSEQ Assay, a bias-controlled multiplex PCR. The source study handled its data this way. Nucleated cell counts per sample were estimated from amplification of reference gene primers within the assay. Sequence reads were collapsed and filtered to measure the absolute abundance of every unique TCRbeta CDR3 rearrangement. For each sample, productive Simpson clonality was calculated by taking the square root of Simpson's diversity index across productive rearrangements. TCRdb carries this immuneACCESS record with in-frame sequences only. Its versions omit some clonotypes, under half of them owing to an unresolved V gene in the studies checked, with the rest unexplained. V and J calls and clone size follow that table, whereas D and trimming were derived from the DNA. For this sample the table gives roughly 240,000 clones, of which 82% were detected only once. The leading ten clones occupy around 1.9% of the sample.

Material: peripheral blood. This TCR derives from a woman older than 75 with acute or convalescent COVID-19.

The DNA sequence reads TGCGCCAGCAGCCAAGATTTGATAGCGGGAGGGCCGAGGTACAATGAGCAGTTCTTC. Its protein is CASSQDLIAGGPRYNEQFF. Here the chain combines TRBV4-3 and TRBJ2-1; 11 bases in between match TRBD2. V has 0 bases trimmed and J has 4 bases trimmed; junction bases matching no gene number 11. CDR1 and CDR2, per the germline V gene, are LGHNA and YSLEER. Inclusive of the bounding cysteine and phenylalanine, the CDR3 is 19 residues long. CDR3 DNA is the only sequence kept; it has 57 bases, read in frame from the first base.